This T cell receptor beta chain originates from a study of CD8+CD57+ T cells in acquired aplastic anemia. The authors sequenced patients whose flow cytometry had shown CD8+CD57+ cell expansion. The CDR3 extends over 16 amino acids. Per germline, CDR1 SGHNT and CDR2 YYREEE (reference sequence). V trimming: 4 bases; J trimming: 5 bases; junction bases outside the gene matches: 11. This clonotype was seen at least ten times. TCR beta VDJ and CDR3 were profiled, and genomic DNA was the template. TCRdb re-called the reads through MiXCR, storing one row per CDR3 protein. The sample lists 150,000 to 200,000 distinct CDR3 sequences; about 45% were seen once.

Sequenced: sorted CD4+, CD8+, or CD8+CD57+ T cells (not recorded which) from PBMCs. This receptor was taken from a human donor with aplastic anemia. The chain couples TRBV5-4 to TRBJ2-5; 10 positions agree with TRBD2. CDR3 in amino acids: CASSVEASGRIETQYF. Here the CDR3 DNA reads TGTGCCAGCAGCGTCGAGGCTAGCGGGAGAATCGAGACCCAGTACTTC. Full variable domain (missing parts from reference TRBV5-4 and TRBJ2-5): ETGVTQSPTHLIKTRGQQVTLRCSSQSGHNTVSWYQQALGQGPQFIFQYYREEENGRGNFPPRFSGLQFPNYSSELNVNALELDDSALYLCASSVEASGRIETQYFGPGTRLLVL.